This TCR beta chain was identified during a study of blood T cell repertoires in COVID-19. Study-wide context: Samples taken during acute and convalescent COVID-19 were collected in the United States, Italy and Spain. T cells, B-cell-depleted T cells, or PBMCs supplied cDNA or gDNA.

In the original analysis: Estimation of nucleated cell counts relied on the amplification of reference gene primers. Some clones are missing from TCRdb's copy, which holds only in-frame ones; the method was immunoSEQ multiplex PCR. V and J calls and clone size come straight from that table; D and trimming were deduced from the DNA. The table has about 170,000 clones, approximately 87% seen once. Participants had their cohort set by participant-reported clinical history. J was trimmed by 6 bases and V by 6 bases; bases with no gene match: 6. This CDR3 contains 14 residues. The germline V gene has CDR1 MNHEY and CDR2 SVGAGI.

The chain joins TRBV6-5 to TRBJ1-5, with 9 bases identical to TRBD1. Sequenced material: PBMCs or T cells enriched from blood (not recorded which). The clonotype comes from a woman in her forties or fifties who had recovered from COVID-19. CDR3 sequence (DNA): TGTGCCAGCAGGAGGAGGACAGGGGTTCAGCCCCAGCATTTT. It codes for CASRRRTGVQPQHF.